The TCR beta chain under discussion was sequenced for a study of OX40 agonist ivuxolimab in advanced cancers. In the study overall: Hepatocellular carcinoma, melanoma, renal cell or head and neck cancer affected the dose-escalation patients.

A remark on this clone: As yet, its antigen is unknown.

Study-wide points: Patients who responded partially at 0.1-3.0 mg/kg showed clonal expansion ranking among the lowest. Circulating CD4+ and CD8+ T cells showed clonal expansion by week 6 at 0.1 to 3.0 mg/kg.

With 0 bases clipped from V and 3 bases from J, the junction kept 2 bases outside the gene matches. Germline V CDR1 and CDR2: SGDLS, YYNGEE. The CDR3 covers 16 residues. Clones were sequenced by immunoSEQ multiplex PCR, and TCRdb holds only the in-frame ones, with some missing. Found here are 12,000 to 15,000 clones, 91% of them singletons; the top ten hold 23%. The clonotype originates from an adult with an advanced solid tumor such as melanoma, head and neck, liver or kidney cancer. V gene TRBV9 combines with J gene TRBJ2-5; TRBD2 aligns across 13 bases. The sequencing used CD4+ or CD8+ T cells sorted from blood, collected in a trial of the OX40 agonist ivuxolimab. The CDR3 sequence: CASSVAGLAGEETQYF. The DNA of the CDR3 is TGTGCCAGCAGCGTAGCAGGACTAGCGGGAGAAGAGACCCAGTACTTC.